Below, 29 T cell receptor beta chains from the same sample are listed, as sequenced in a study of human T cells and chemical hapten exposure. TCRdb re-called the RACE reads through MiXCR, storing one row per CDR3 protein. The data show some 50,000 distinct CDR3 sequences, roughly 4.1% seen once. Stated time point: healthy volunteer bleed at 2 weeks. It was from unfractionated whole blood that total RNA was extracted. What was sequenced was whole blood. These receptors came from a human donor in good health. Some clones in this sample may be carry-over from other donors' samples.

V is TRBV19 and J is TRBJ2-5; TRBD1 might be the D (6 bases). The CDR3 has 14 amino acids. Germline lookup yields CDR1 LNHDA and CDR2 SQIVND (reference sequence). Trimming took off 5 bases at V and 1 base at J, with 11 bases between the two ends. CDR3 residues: CASSPGQFQETQYF. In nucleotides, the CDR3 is TGTGCCAGTAGTCCCGGACAGTTCCAAGAGACCCAGTACTTC. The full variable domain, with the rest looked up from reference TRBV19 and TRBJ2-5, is DGGITQSPKYLFRKEGQNVTLSCEQNLNHDAMYWYRQDPGQGLRLIYYSQIVNDFQKGDIAEGYSVSREKKESFPLTVTSAQKNPTAFYLCASSPGQFQETQYFGPGTRLLVL.

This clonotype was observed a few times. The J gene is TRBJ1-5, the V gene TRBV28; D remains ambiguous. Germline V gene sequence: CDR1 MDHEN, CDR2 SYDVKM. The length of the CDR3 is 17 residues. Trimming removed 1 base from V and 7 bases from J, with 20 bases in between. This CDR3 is CASSLLTVPFVGQPQHF. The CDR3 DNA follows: TGTGCCAGCAGTTTATTAACAGTACCTTTCGTCGGGCAGCCCCAGCATTTT.

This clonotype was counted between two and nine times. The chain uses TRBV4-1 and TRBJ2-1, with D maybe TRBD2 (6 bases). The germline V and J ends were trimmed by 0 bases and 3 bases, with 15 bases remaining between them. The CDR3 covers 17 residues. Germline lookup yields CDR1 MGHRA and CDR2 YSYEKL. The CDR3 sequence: CASSQEWGTPLYNEQFF. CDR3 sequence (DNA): TGCGCCAGCAGCCAAGAATGGGGGACTCCGCTCTACAATGAGCAGTTCTTC.

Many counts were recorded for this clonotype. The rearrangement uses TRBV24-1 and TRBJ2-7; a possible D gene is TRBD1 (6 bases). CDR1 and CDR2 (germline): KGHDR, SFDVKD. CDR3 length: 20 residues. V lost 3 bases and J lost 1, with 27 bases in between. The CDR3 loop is CATSDPSTQGIPYSSYEQYF. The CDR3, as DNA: TGTGCCACCAGTGATCCTTCAACCCAGGGGATCCCCTATTCATCCTACGAGCAGTACTTC.

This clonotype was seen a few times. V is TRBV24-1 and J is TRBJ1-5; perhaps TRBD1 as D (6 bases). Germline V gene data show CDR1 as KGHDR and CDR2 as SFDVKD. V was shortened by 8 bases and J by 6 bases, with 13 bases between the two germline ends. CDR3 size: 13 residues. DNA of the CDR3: TGTGCCACCAAAGGGGGTGGGGGTCAGCCCCAGCATTTT. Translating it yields CATKGGGGQPQHF.

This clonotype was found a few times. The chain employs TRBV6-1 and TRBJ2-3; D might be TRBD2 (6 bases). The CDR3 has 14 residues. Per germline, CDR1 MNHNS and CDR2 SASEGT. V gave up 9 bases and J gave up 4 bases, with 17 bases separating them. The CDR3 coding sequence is TGTGCCAGTCTTCGGGACTCAACGGCAGATACGCAGTATTTT. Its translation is CASLRDSTADTQYF.

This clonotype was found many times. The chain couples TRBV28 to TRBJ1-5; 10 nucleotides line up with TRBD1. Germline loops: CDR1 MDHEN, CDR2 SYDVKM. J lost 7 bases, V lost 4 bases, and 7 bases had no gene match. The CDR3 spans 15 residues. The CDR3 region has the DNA TGTGCCAGCAGTTCCGACAGGGGGCAGGAGCAGCCCCAGCATTTT. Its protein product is CASSSDRGQEQPQHF.

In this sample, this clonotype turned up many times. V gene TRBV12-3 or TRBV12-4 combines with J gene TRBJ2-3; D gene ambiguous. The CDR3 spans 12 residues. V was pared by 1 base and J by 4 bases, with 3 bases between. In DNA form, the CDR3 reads TGTGCCAGCAGTTTAGGTGCAGATACGCAGTATTTT. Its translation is CASSLGADTQYF.

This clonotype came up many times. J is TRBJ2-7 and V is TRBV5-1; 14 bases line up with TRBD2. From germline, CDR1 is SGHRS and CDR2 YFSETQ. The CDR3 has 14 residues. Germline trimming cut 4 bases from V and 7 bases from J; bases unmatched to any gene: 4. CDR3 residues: CASSGTSGRLEQYF. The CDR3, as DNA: TGCGCCAGCAGCGGGACTAGCGGGAGATTGGAGCAGTACTTC.

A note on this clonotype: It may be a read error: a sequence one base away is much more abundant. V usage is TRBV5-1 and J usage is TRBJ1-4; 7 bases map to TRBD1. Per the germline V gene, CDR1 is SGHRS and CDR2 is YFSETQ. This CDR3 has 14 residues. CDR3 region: CASSRDSPNEKLYF. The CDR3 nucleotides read TGCGCCAGCAGCCGGGACAGCCCTAATGAAAAACTGTATTTT.

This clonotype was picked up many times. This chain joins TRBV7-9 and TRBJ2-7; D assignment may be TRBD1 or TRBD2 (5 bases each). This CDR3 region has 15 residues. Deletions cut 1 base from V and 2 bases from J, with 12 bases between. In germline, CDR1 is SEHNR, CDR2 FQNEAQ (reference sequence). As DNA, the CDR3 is TGTGCCAGCAGCTTAGGTATCACGGGGCCCTACGAGCAGTACTTC. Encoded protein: CASSLGITGPYEQYF.

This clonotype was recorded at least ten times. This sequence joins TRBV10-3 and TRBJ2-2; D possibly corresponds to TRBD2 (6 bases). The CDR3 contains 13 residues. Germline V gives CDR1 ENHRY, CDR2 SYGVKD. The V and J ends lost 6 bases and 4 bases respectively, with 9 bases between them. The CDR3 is CAISRDSTGELFF. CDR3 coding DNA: TGTGCCATCAGCAGGGACTCCACCGGGGAGCTGTTTTTT.

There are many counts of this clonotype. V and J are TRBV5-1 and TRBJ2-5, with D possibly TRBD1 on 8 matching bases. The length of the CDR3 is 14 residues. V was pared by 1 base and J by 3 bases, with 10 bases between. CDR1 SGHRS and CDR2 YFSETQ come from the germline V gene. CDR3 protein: CASSLTGGEETQYF. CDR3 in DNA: TGCGCCAGCAGCTTGACAGGGGGGGAAGAGACCCAGTACTTC.

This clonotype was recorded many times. The CDR3 is CASSPPGANEQYF. CDR3 nucleotides: TGTGCCAGCAGCCCCCCAGGGGCCAACGAGCAGTACTTC. This rearrangement joins TRBV7-9 to TRBJ2-7, with D perhaps matching TRBD1 (6 bases). Germline V gene sequence: CDR1 SEHNR, CDR2 FQNEAQ (reference sequence). The CDR3 loop spans 13 amino acids. V was trimmed by 5 bases and J by 5 bases, leaving 13 bases between them.

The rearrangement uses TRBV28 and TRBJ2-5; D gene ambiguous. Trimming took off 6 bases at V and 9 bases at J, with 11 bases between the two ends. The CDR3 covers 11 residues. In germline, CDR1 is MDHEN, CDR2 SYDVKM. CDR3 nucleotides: TGTGCCAGCAGCTGGGATAGGGCCCAGTACTTC. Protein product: CASSWDRAQYF.

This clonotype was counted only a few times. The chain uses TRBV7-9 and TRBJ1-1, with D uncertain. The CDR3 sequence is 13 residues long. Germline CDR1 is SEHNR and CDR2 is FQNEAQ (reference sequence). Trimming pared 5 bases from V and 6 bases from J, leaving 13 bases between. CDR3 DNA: TGTGCCAGCAGCCCTTATATCGACCCTGAAGCTTTCTTT. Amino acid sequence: CASSPYIDPEAFF.

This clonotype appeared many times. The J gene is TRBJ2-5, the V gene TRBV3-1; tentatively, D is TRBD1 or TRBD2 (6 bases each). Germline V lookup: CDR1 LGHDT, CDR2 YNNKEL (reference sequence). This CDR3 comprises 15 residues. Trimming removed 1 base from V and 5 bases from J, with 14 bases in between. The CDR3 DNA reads TGTGCCAGCAGCCAAGTAGGGGGGACGTCGGAGACCCAGTACTTC. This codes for CASSQVGGTSETQYF.

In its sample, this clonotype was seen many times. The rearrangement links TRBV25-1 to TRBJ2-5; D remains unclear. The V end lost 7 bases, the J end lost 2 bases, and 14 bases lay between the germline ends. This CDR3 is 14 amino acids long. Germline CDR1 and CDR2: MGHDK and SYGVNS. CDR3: CASKEIGSQETQYF. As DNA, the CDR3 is TGTGCCAGCAAAGAAATTGGCAGTCAAGAGACCCAGTACTTC.

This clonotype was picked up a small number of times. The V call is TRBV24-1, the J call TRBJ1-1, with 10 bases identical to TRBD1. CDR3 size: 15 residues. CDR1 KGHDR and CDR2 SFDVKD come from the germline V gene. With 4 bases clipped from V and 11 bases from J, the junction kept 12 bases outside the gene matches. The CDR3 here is CATSEAGTGATVAFF. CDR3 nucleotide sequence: TGTGCCACCAGTGAGGCCGGGACAGGGGCGACAGTGGCTTTCTTT.

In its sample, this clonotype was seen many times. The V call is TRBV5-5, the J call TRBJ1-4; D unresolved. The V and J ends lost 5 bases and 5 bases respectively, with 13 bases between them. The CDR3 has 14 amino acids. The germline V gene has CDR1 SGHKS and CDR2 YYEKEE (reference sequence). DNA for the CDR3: TGTGCCAGCAGTACGTACCAGTCAAATGAAAAACTGTTTTTT. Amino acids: CASSTYQSNEKLFF.

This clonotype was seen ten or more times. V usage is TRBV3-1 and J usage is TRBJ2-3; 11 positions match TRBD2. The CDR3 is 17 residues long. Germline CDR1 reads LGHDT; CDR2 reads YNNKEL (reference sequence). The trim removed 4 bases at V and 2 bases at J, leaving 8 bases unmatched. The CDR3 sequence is CASSPLTSGTPTDTQYF. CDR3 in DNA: TGTGCCAGCAGCCCCTTGACTAGCGGGACCCCCACAGATACGCAGTATTTT.

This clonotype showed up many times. The CDR3 bases are TGTGCCAGCAGAGACCAGTACCAAGAGACCCAGTACTTC. As protein: CASRDQYQETQYF. V is TRBV6-2 or TRBV6-3 and J is TRBJ2-5, with D uncertain. Germline V gene lookup returns CDR1 MNHEY and CDR2 SVGEGT. V shed 6 bases and J shed 0 bases, with 8 bases lying between them. The CDR3 totals 13 residues.

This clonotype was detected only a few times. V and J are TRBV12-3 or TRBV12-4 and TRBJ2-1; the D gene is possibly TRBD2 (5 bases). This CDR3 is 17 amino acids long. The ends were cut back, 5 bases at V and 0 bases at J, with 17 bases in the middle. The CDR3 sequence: CASSATFLGSSYNEQFF. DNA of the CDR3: TGTGCCAGCAGTGCTACCTTTCTAGGGAGCTCCTACAATGAGCAGTTCTTC.

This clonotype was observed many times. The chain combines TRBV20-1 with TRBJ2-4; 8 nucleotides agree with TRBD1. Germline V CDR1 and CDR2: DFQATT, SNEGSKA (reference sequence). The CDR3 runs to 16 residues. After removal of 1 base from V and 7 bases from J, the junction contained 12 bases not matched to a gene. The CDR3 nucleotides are TGCAGTGCTAGAGGGGACAGGCACGGCGAGGGGAACATTCAGTACTTC. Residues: CSARGDRHGEGNIQYF.

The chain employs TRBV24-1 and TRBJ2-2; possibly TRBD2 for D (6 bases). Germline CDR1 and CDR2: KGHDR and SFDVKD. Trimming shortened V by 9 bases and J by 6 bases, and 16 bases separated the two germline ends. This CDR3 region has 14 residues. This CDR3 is CATSPRGYPGELFF. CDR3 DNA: TGTGCCACCTCTCCCCGGGGGTACCCCGGGGAGCTGTTTTTT.

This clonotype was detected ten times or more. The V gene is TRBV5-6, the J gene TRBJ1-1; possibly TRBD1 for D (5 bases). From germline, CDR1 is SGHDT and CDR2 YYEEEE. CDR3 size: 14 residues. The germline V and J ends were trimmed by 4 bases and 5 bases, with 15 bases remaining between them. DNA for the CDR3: TGTGCCAGCAGCATCAGGGTATTTGGGACTGAAGCTTTCTTT. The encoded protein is CASSIRVFGTEAFF. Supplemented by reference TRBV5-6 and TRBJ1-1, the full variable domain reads DAGVTQSPTHLIKTRGQQVTLRCSPKSGHDTVSWYQQALGQGPQFIFQYYEEEERQRGNFPDRFSGHQFPNYSSELNVNALLLGDSALYLCASSIRVFGTEAFFGQGTRLTVV.

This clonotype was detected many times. DNA for the CDR3: TGTGCCAGCAGCCCCGTGACGGGGGCTAACTATGGCTACACCTTC. Encoded protein: CASSPVTGANYGYTF. The chain is built from TRBV7-2 and TRBJ1-2, with D possibly matching TRBD1 (5 bases). CDR3 length: 15 amino acids. Trimming left V 5 bases short and J 0 bases short, with 13 bases between. CDR1 and CDR2 from the germline V gene are SGHTA and FQGNSA.

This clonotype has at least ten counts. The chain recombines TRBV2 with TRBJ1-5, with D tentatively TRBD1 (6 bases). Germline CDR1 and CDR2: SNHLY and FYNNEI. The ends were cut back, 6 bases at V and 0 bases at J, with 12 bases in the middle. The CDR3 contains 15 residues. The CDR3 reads CASSEDSNSNQPQHF. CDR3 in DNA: TGTGCCAGCAGCGAGGACAGTAATAGCAATCAGCCCCAGCATTTT.

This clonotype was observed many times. The CDR3 is CASSRGSGRLNEQFF. DNA of the CDR3: TGTGCCAGCAGCCGGGGAAGCGGGAGACTTAATGAGCAGTTCTTC. The V call is TRBV7-2, the J call TRBJ2-1, with 8 bases that match TRBD2. This CDR3 region has 15 residues. The germline CDR1 and CDR2 sequences are SGHTA and FQGNSA. Trimming at V came to 5 bases and at J to 7 bases, leaving 10 bases not matched to a gene.